The T cell receptor (beta chain) described here comes from a study of T cells in localized non-small cell lung cancer. Points from the study as a whole: The study sequenced only one region of the tumor. As a result, intratumor heterogeneity could not be excluded and remains possible. Across samples, adjacent lung featured a median roughly 60 of the top 100 tumor clones. The study found T cell clonality highest in uninvolved adjacent lung, above tumor. A raised T cell density in blood coincided with lengthier overall survival.

To note about this clone: Its antigen is as yet unknown.

This CDR3 is built from 12 residues. Per germline, CDR1 LNHDA and CDR2 SQIVND (reference sequence). With 8 bases removed from V and 4 bases from J, the gap between germline ends came to 11 bases. The data were produced by immunoSEQ multiplex PCR, yet TCRdb's version contains in-frame clones alone and is incomplete. The sample shows over 45,000 clones, approximately 80% of them seen only once. Here the sequenced sample was peripheral blood, taken before any cancer treatment. The chain is built from TRBV19 and TRBJ1-2, with a weak D call TRBD1 (6 bases). This clonotype was sampled from a man between 40 and 70 years old with stage I squamous cell lung carcinoma. The CDR3 bases are TGTGCCAGTCAGGACAGCTTCTATGGCTACACCTTC. This encodes CASQDSFYGYTF.